These 6 T cell receptor beta chains originate from one sample sequenced in a study of response to subunit inactivated influenza vaccine. TCRdb passed the RT-PCR reads through MiXCR, listing each CDR3 protein once. Of 500,000 to 550,000 distinct CDR3 sequences detected, 6.5% to 8% appear once; the ten largest clones hold about an eighth. Sequenced here: PBMCs from blood, sampled roughly 24 months after vaccination. The receptors were gathered from a man between 50 and 69 years old who received an inactivated influenza vaccine.

The sample holds a few counts of this clonotype. The chain recombines TRBV3-1 with TRBJ2-5; D could derive from TRBD1 or TRBD2 (5 bases each). The germline gives CDR1 LGHDT, CDR2 YNNKEL (reference sequence). This CDR3 region has 14 residues. Trimming pared 2 bases from V and 5 bases from J, leaving 12 bases between. CDR3 loop: CASSQRSGQETQYF. The CDR3 nucleotides are TGTGCCAGCAGCCAACGATCGGGGCAGGAGACCCAGTACTTC.

At least ten counts were recorded for this clonotype. The chain has TRBV7-9 and TRBJ1-1; D is possibly TRBD1 (5 bases). V was clipped by 1 base and J by 4 bases, with 10 bases between them. The CDR3 extends over 14 amino acids. Germline V gives CDR1 SEHNR, CDR2 FQNEAQ (reference sequence). For the CDR3, the DNA is TGTGCCAGCAGCTTAGGCGGCAGGGTCACTGAAGCTTTCTTT. Its protein is CASSLGGRVTEAFF.

This clonotype was seen repeatedly, ten times or more. This chain connects TRBV11-2 to TRBJ1-1, with D perhaps TRBD1 (5 bases). Germline CDR1 reads SGHAT; CDR2 reads FQNNGV. V lost 5 bases, J lost 0 bases, and 16 bases lay in between. This CDR3 is built from 16 residues. The CDR3 spells CASSEGAGIMNTEAFF. The CDR3 DNA follows: TGTGCCAGCAGCGAAGGGGCAGGAATCATGAACACTGAAGCTTTCTTT.

The table lists this clonotype with a few counts. V gene TRBV5-5 combines with J gene TRBJ2-5; D may be TRBD1 (5 bases). Germline V lookup: CDR1 SGHKS, CDR2 YYEKEE (reference sequence). The CDR3 has 13 residues. V was pared by 5 bases and J by 0 bases, with 8 bases between. The CDR3 bases are TGTGCCAGCAGTGGACAACACCAAGAGACCCAGTACTTC. Translated, it gives CASSGQHQETQYF.

The J gene is TRBJ2-7, the V gene TRBV20-1; D could derive from TRBD1 or TRBD2 (6 bases each). V lost 5 bases, J lost 3 bases, and 20 bases lay in between. Germline CDR1 is DFQATT and CDR2 is SNEGSKA (reference sequence). The CDR3 spans 15 residues. The CDR3 nucleotides read TGCAGTGCTTCTATCCAAGGGGGGCGTCACTACGAGCAGTACTTC. Protein product: CSASIQGGRHYEQYF.

This clonotype occurred many times. The chain recombines TRBV20-1 with TRBJ1-5; 12 bases fit TRBD1. The CDR3 runs 14 residues. Germline loops: CDR1 DFQATT, CDR2 SNEGSKA (reference sequence). V lost 3 bases to trimming and J lost 6 bases; unmatched junction nucleotides: 3. CDR3 sequence: CSARSGQGAQPQHF. The CDR3, as DNA: TGCAGTGCTAGGTCGGGACAGGGGGCTCAGCCCCAGCATTTT.